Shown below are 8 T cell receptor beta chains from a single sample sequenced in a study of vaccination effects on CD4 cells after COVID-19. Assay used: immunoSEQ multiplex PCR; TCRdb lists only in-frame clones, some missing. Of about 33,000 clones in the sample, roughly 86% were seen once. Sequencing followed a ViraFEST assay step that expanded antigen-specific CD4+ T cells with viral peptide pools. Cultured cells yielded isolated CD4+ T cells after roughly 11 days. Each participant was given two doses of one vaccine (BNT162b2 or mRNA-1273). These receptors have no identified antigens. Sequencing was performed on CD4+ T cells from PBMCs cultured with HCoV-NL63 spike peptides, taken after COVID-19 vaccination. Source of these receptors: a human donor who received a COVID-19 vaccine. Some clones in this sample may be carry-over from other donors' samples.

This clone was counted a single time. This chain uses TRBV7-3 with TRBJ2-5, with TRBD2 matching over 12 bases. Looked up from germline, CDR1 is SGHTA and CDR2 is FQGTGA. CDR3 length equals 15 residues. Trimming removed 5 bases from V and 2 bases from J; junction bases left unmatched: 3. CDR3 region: CASSLAGGTQETQYF. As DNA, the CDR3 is TGTGCCAGCAGCCTAGCGGGGGGGACGCAAGAGACCCAGTACTTC. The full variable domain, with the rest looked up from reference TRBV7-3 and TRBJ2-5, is GAGVSQTPSNKVTEKGKYVELRCDPISGHTALYWYRQSLGQGPEFLIYFQGTGAADDSGLPNDRFFAVRPEGSVSTLKIQRTERGDSAVYLCASSLAGGTQETQYFGPGTRLLVL.

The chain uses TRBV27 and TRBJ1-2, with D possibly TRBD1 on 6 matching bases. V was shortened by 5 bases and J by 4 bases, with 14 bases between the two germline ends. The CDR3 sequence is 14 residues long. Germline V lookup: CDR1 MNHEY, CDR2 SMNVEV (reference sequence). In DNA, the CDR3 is TGTGCCAGCAGTCCCCTCGGGGGCGGCTATGGCTACACCTTC. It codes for CASSPLGGGYGYTF.

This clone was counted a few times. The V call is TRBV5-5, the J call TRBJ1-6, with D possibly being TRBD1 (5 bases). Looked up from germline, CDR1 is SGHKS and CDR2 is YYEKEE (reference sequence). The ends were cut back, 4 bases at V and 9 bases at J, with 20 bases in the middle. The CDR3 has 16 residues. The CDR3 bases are TGTGCCAGCAGCAGACGACAAGGGGAGGTGGTTTCACCCCTCCACTTT. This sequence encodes CASSRRQGEVVSPLHF.

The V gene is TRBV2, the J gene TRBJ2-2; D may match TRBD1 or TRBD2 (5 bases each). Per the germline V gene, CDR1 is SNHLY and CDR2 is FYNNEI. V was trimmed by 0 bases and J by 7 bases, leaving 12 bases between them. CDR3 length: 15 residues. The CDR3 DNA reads TGTGCCAGCAGTGAAGCGCAGGGAGCCGTCGGGGAGCTGTTTTTT. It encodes CASSEAQGAVGELFF.

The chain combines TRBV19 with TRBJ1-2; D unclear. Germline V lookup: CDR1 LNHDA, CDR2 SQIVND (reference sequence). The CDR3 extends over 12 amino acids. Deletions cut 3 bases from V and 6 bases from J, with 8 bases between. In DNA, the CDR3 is TGTGCCAGTAGTATGCGTCCGAATGGCTACACCTTC. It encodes CASSMRPNGYTF.

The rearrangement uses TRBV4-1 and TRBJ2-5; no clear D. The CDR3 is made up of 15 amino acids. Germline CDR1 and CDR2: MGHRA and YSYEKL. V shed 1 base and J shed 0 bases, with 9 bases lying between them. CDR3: CASSQVGRNQETQYF. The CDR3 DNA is TGCGCCAGCAGCCAAGTCGGCCGGAACCAAGAGACCCAGTACTTC.

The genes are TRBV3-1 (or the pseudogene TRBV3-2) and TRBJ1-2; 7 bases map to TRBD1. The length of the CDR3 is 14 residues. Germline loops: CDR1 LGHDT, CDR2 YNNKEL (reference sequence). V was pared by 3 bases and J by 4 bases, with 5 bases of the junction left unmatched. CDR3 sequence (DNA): TGTGCCAGCAGCCAGGTTTCAGGGGGCTATGGCTACACCTTC. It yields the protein CASSQVSGGYGYTF.

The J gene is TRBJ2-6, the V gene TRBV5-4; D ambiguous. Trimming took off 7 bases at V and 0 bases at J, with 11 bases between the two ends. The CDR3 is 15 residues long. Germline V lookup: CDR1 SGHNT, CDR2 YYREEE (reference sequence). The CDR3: CASSGSLSGANVLTF. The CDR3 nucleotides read TGTGCCAGCTCAGGCAGCCTCTCTGGGGCCAACGTCCTGACTTTC.